The 9 T cell receptor beta chains below were found in one sample sequenced in a study of T cell repertoires in cytomegalovirus infection. TCRdb passed the reads through MiXCR, listing each CDR3 protein once. The repertoire includes around 300,000 distinct CDR3 sequences, 9% to 9.5% of them detected once, and 3.5% to 4.5% sits in the top ten. The specimen sequenced was PBMCs. These receptors were obtained from a human donor in good health (CMV status not recorded). Some clones in this sample may be carry-over from other donors' samples.

This clonotype has just a few counts. The CDR3 here is CASSSRTSGSSYEQYF. CDR3 nucleotide sequence: TGTGCCAGCAGCTCACGGACTAGCGGGAGCTCCTACGAGCAGTACTTC. The chain combines TRBV13 with TRBJ2-7, with 13 bases fitting TRBD2. V shed 4 bases and J 0 bases; nucleotides not matched to a gene: 3. Germline values: CDR1 PRHDT, CDR2 FYEKMQ (reference sequence). The CDR3 is 16 residues long.

Points on this clonotype: A read error may explain this, as a much larger clone is one base away. The CDR3 nucleotides are TGCGCCAGCAGCCAAGAAAGCCGAACTCTAGAGGGAGTTACCCATGAGCAGTTCTTC. Protein: CASSQESRTLEGVTHEQFF. The rearrangement joins TRBV4-3 to TRBJ2-1; maybe TRBD2 (5 bases). From germline, CDR1 is LGHNA and CDR2 YSLEER. V was trimmed by 0 bases and J by 8 bases, leaving 26 bases between them. The CDR3 is 19 amino acids.

Many counts were recorded for this clonotype. This chain uses TRBV7-2 with TRBJ2-3, with D perhaps TRBD1 (6 bases). Germline V gene sequence: CDR1 SGHTA, CDR2 FQGNSA. CDR3 length: 16 residues. Trimming cost V 5 bases and J 0 bases, with 15 bases left between them. The CDR3 DNA sequence: TGTGCCAGCAGCCTAGGGACAACAAGGAGCACAGATACGCAGTATTTT. This codes for CASSLGTTRSTDTQYF.

This clonotype was recorded at least ten times. This rearrangement joins TRBV20-1 to TRBJ2-5; TRBD1 matches at 8 bases. The V gene's germline CDR1 is DFQATT and CDR2 SNEGSKA (reference sequence). The CDR3 spans 14 residues. V dropped 6 bases and J dropped 3; count of bases not matched to a gene: 9. This CDR3 reads CSADRGRPEETQYF. CDR3 DNA sequence: TGCAGTGCCGACAGGGGTCGCCCCGAAGAGACCCAGTACTTC.

Many counts were recorded for this clonotype. This chain links TRBV6-2 or TRBV6-3 with TRBJ1-4; D is unresolved. There are 13 residues in the CDR3. CDR1 is MNHEY, CDR2 SVGEGT, per germline. Trimming shortened V by 7 bases and J by 5 bases, and 11 bases separated the two germline ends. CDR3 in amino acids: CASKTGRNEKLFF. The CDR3 bases are TGTGCCAGCAAGACCGGGAGGAATGAAAAACTGTTTTTT.

This clonotype was counted ten times or more. The chain combines TRBV15 with TRBJ2-7, with 9 bases aligning to TRBD1. The CDR3 contains 15 residues. V trimming: 3 bases; J trimming: 6 bases; junction bases outside the gene matches: 9. In germline, CDR1 is LNHNV, CDR2 YYDKDF (reference sequence). The CDR3 DNA reads TGTGCCACCAGCAGGGGAGACAGGGGGAGTCGCGAGCAGTACTTC. It yields the protein CATSRGDRGSREQYF.

Ten or more counts support this clonotype. This chain joins TRBV7-9 and TRBJ1-4, with D maybe TRBD1 (5 bases). The length of the CDR3 is 14 residues. Germline V CDR1 and CDR2: SEHNR, FQNEAQ (reference sequence). Trimming removed 0 bases from V and 7 bases from J, with 9 bases in between. Written as DNA, the CDR3 is TGTGCCAGCAGCTTAGCAGGGGCGAGTGAAAAACTGTTTTTT. Its protein product is CASSLAGASEKLFF.

The table lists this clonotype with many counts. V gene TRBV7-2 combines with J gene TRBJ2-4, with TRBD2 matching 7 bases. Germline V gene sequence: CDR1 SGHTA, CDR2 FQGNSA. The CDR3 consists of 14 residues. V trimming: 6 bases; J trimming: 7 bases; junction bases outside the gene matches: 9. The CDR3: CASRAAGRENIQYF. CDR3 DNA: TGTGCCAGCAGGGCCGCAGGGCGGGAGAACATTCAGTACTTC.

This clonotype was seen only a few times. This sequence joins TRBV27 and TRBJ2-1; 7 nucleotides match TRBD2. The germline CDR1 and CDR2 sequences are MNHEY and SMNVEV (reference sequence). This CDR3 region has 18 residues. J was trimmed by 3 bases and V by 3 bases; bases with no gene match: 14. CDR3 region: CASSFPGTRGRYYNEQFF. The DNA for the CDR3 is TGTGCCAGCAGTTTCCCAGGGACCCGCGGGAGATACTACAATGAGCAGTTCTTC.